This T cell receptor (beta chain) is drawn from a study of lymphopenia after photon versus proton radiotherapy. Findings of the study overall: Proton therapy kept repertoires fairly stable, unlike photons, which gained effector/memory cells. A bigger post-nadir fall in TCR diversity correlated inversely with survival time in deceased patients. Survival link was tested only in deceased patients; proton benefit remains a possibility.

CDR1 and CDR2 (germline): SGHRS, YFSETQ. The CDR3 totals 15 residues. With 2 bases removed from V and 1 base from J, the gap between germline ends came to 12 bases. Sequenced by immunoSEQ multiplex PCR; TCRdb stores in-frame clones only, minus some. Seen here are 150,000 to 200,000 clones, 70% to 90% observed once, and the top ten hold around 4.6%. Turning to this clone: Antigen specificity is unknown.

The receptor was isolated from a man aged 50-60 years with gastric cancer. The V and J genes are TRBV5-1 and TRBJ1-1; D not resolved. The sequencing here drew on peripheral blood, taken from a patient treated with photon-based radiotherapy. CDR3 DNA: TGCGCCAGCAGCTTAACCCTACCCGGGAACACTGAAGCTTTCTTT. Translated, it gives CASSLTLPGNTEAFF.